The clone carrying this T cell receptor (beta chain) has just one count. No antigen is known for it. Sequencing was performed with immunoSEQ multiplex PCR; in TCRdb, only in-frame clones are kept and a portion is missing. Of about 88,000 clones detected, 70% to 90% appear once; the ten largest clones hold 4% to 5%. The data stem from a study of T cell responses to AZD1222 COVID-19 vaccine. Points from the study as a whole: Mapped onto spike, vaccine-associated CD4 TCRs spanned it and were dominant at 160-218 and 743-854. Sampling that yielded the repertoires occurred only after the peak T cell response. Clonal diversity was possibly underestimated, and white British individuals and females predominated among donors.

Second-dose intervals near 4 or 12 weeks were combined. This TCR derives from an adult who received the AZD1222 COVID-19 vaccine. The sample consisted of peripheral blood, taken 28 days after the second AZD1222 dose.

CDR3 in amino acids: CASSPGRLGQYF. The DNA for the CDR3 is TGTGCCAGCAGTCCCGGACGGCTCGGGCAGTACTTC. The rearrangement joins TRBV2 to TRBJ2-7; no firm D call. CDR1 is SNHLY, CDR2 FYNNEI, per germline. The germline V and J ends were trimmed by 5 bases and 9 bases, with 14 bases remaining between them. The CDR3 extends over 12 amino acids.